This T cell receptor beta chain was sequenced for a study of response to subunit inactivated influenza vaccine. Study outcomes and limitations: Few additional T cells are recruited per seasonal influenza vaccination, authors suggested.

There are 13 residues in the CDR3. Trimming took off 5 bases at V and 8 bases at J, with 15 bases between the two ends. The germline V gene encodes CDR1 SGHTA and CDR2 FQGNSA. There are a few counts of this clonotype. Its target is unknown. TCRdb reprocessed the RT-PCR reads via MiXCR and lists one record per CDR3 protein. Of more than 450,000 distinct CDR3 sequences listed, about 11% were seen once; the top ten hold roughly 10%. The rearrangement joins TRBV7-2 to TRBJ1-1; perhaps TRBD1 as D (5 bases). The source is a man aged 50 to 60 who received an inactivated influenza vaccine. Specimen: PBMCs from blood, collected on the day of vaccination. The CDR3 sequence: CASSKSDRKEAFF. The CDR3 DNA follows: TGTGCCAGCAGCAAATCCGACAGAAAAGAAGCTTTCTTT.